The 18 T cell receptor beta chains below all came from one sample that was sequenced in a study of blood T cell repertoires in COVID-19. Assay used: immunoSEQ multiplex PCR; TCRdb lists only in-frame clones, some missing. The data show over 250,000 clones, with approximately 82% seen just once and 4.5% to 6% held by the top ten. The source material was PBMCs or T cells enriched from blood (not recorded which). The receptors were sampled from a man aged 40-49 years who had been exposed to COVID-19.

The chain recombines TRBV6-5 with TRBJ2-1; TRBD2 might be the D (6 bases). The CDR3 loop spans 13 amino acids. The germline V gene has CDR1 MNHEY and CDR2 SVGAGI. The V and J ends lost 5 bases and 7 bases respectively, with 12 bases between them. The CDR3 protein is CASSRGADNEQFF. As DNA, the CDR3 is TGTGCCAGCAGTCGCGGGGCGGATAATGAGCAGTTCTTC.

The chain recombines TRBV5-4 with TRBJ2-2, with D possibly being TRBD1 (6 bases). The CDR3 length is 13 residues. CDR1 SGHNT and CDR2 YYREEE come from the germline V gene (reference sequence). The ends were cut back, 3 bases at V and 6 bases at J, with 9 bases in the middle. CDR3 bases: TGTGCCAGCAGCTCCTGGACAGCCGGGGAGCTGTTTTTT. Its translation: CASSSWTAGELFF.

The V and J genes are TRBV13 and TRBJ2-7; tentative D call: TRBD2 (6 bases). Trimming removed 5 bases at V and 1 base at J, with 6 bases between. Germline-derived CDR1 and CDR2 are PRHDT and FYEKMQ (reference sequence). The CDR3 spans 12 residues. CDR3 in DNA: TGTGCCAGCAGCGGGACTTCCTACGAGCAGTACTTC. This translates into CASSGTSYEQYF.

This clone has ten or more counts. The chain has TRBV2 and TRBJ1-5, with a possible D match to TRBD1 (6 bases). CDR1 and CDR2 (germline): SNHLY, FYNNEI. This CDR3 comprises 14 residues. Trimming shortened V by 6 bases and J by 7 bases, and 16 bases separated the two germline ends. DNA of the CDR3: TGTGCCAGCAGCGCAGAAACAGGGCACCAGCCCCAGCATTTT. Translating it yields CASSAETGHQPQHF.

This rearrangement joins TRBV5-1 to TRBJ2-3; D remains ambiguous. The CDR3 loop spans 13 amino acids. The V gene's germline CDR1 is SGHRS and CDR2 YFSETQ. Trimming cost V 2 bases and J 4 bases, with 8 bases left between them. CDR3 coding DNA: TGCGCCAGCAGCTTAGCGAAGGCAGATACGCAGTATTTT. It specifies CASSLAKADTQYF.

The CDR3 DNA is TGTGCCAGCAGTGAATCTAGCGGGAGATTCGACGAGCAGTACTTC. This sequence encodes CASSESSGRFDEQYF. This chain uses TRBV6-1 with TRBJ2-7; 10 nucleotides match TRBD2. CDR3 length: 15 residues. Per the germline V gene, CDR1 is MNHNS and CDR2 is SASEGT. After removal of 2 bases from V and 5 bases from J, the junction contained 6 bases not matched to a gene.

This chain connects TRBV3-1 (or the pseudogene TRBV3-2) to TRBJ1-1; D is unclear. From germline, CDR1 is LGHDT and CDR2 YNNKEL (reference sequence). The CDR3 loop spans 14 amino acids. Between the trimmed V and J ends, which lost 1 base and 1 base, there was a span of 7 bases. CDR3 DNA: TGTGCCAGCAGCCAAGTCCAGGAGAACACTGAAGCTTTCTTT. Translated, it gives CASSQVQENTEAFF.

The rearrangement uses TRBV30 and TRBJ1-1; D is unclear. The CDR3 runs 14 residues. Between the trimmed V and J ends, which lost 0 bases and 6 bases, there was a span of 14 bases. Germline CDR1 GTSNPN, CDR2 SVGIG (reference sequence). The CDR3: CAWSVNFGVAEAFF. The CDR3, as DNA: TGTGCCTGGAGTGTAAACTTCGGGGTGGCTGAAGCTTTCTTT.

This rearrangement joins TRBV5-8 to TRBJ1-2, with 7 bases lining up with TRBD1. The CDR3 contains 14 residues. J gave up 2 bases and V 5 bases, and 6 bases lay outside the gene matches. Looked up from germline, CDR1 is SGHTS and CDR2 is YDEGEE. The CDR3 DNA follows: TGTGCCAGCAGACGAACAGGGGACAACTATGGCTACACCTTC. Amino acids: CASRRTGDNYGYTF.

The CDR3 is CASSSGQGTPLHF. The CDR3 coding sequence is TGCGCCAGCAGCTCGGGACAGGGGACACCCCTCCACTTT. This chain uses TRBV5-1 with TRBJ1-6; 10 bases align to TRBD1. After removal of 3 bases from V and 11 bases from J, the junction contained 2 bases not matched to a gene. Germline CDR1 is SGHRS and CDR2 is YFSETQ. CDR3 length: 13 residues. Drawing the rest from reference TRBV5-1 and TRBJ1-6, the complete variable domain is KAGVTQTPRYLIKTRGQQVTLSCSPISGHRSVSWYQQTPGQGLQFLFEYFSETQRNKGNFPGRFSGRQFSNSRSEMNVSTLELGDSALYLCASSSGQGTPLHFGNGTRLTVT.

The rearrangement uses TRBV11-1 and TRBJ2-4; D gene uncertain. The CDR3 length is 13 residues. The V end lost 4 bases, the J end lost 8 bases, and 12 bases lay between the germline ends. In germline, CDR1 is SGHAT, CDR2 FQDESV (reference sequence). The CDR3 bases are TGTGCCAGCAGCTCCAGCAGGTTTGACATTCAGTACTTC. Its translation: CASSSSRFDIQYF.

This clone was observed a single time. The chain employs TRBV5-8 and TRBJ2-4, with D perhaps matching TRBD2 (6 bases). Trimming left V 4 bases short and J 9 bases short, with 17 bases between. The CDR3 runs 14 residues. The germline CDR1 and CDR2 sequences are SGHTS and YDEGEE. CDR3 nucleotides: TGTGCCAGCAGCCACGGGACTCTGAGGGGCATTCAGTACTTC. Its translation is CASSHGTLRGIQYF.

This CDR3 is CASSLRVVTGVLNQPQHF. As DNA, the CDR3 is TGTGCCAGCAGCCTAAGGGTAGTGACGGGGGTTTTGAATCAGCCCCAGCATTTT. The chain links TRBV7-8 to TRBJ1-5; D is possibly TRBD1 (5 bases). V was clipped by 5 bases and J by 4 bases, with 24 bases between them. The V gene's germline CDR1 is SGHVS and CDR2 FQNEAQ. The CDR3 contains 18 residues. The full variable domain, in which reference TRBV7-8 and TRBJ1-5 provide the parts outside the CDR3, is GAGVSQSPRYKVAKRGQDVALRCDPISGHVSLFWYQQALGQGPEFLTYFQNEAQLDKSGLPSDRFFAERPEGSVSTLKIQRTQQEDSAVYLCASSLRVVTGVLNQPQHFGDGTRLSIL.

This clone was picked up a small number of times. This sequence joins TRBV4-1 and TRBJ1-2, with 7 bases lining up with TRBD1. The ends lost 4 bases at V and 2 bases at J; junction bases unmatched: 13. This CDR3 region has 17 residues. CDR1 and CDR2 (germline): MGHRA, YSYEKL. The CDR3 DNA is TGCGCCAGCAGCCCCCTCCGAACCGAGACAGGGAACTATGGCTACACCTTC. As protein: CASSPLRTETGNYGYTF.

At least ten counts were recorded for this clone. The gene calls are TRBV11-2 and TRBJ2-2, with D unclear. Trimming shortened V by 2 bases and J by 1 base, and 5 bases separated the two germline ends. The CDR3 runs to 14 residues. In germline, CDR1 is SGHAT, CDR2 FQNNGV. The DNA of the CDR3 is TGTGCCAGCAGCTTATCGGTGAACACCGGGGAGCTGTTTTTT. This sequence encodes CASSLSVNTGELFF.

This chain joins TRBV7-9 and TRBJ2-7; the D gene is possibly TRBD2 (5 bases). The CDR3 covers 15 residues. The V and J ends lost 5 bases and 0 bases respectively, with 14 bases between them. Germline lookup yields CDR1 SEHNR and CDR2 FQNEAQ (reference sequence). Here the CDR3 reads CASSPLARSSYEQYF. The CDR3 bases are TGTGCCAGCAGCCCCCTAGCCAGGAGCTCCTACGAGCAGTACTTC.

This clone appeared a single time. The gene calls are TRBV29-1 and TRBJ2-2; 10 nucleotides match TRBD1. Losses at the gene ends were 7 bases for V and 5 bases for J; bases not matched to a gene: 7. Germline values: CDR1 SQVTM, CDR2 ANQGSEA. This CDR3 spans 14 amino acids. The chain's CDR3 is CSAKRDRGTGELFF. The CDR3 nucleotides read TGCAGCGCAAAGAGGGACAGGGGTACCGGGGAGCTGTTTTTT.

The chain is built from TRBV9 and TRBJ1-1, with D possibly being TRBD1 (5 bases). The V gene lost 0 bases and the J gene lost 3 bases, with 12 bases spanning the gap. The CDR3 totals 15 residues. From germline, CDR1 is SGDLS and CDR2 YYNGEE. The CDR3 reads CASSVVVQGYTEAFF. The DNA of the CDR3 is TGTGCCAGCAGCGTAGTTGTTCAGGGTTACACTGAAGCTTTCTTT.